This T cell receptor (beta chain) was identified in a study of T-cell memory formation after mild COVID-19. The wider study: Across donors, TCR clusters were largely donor specific.

The 5'RACE method, run with constant-segment primers, produced TCR alpha and TCR beta cDNA libraries (carrying sample barcodes and UMIs). TCRdb re-called the 5' RACE reads with MiXCR, one entry per CDR3 protein. This sample has more than 300,000 distinct CDR3 sequences, with roughly 20% found just once. Study-wide results and caveats: The study found contracting CD4+ clones mainly in CM and EM and contracting CD8+ clones in EMRA.

CDR1 and CDR2 (germline): ENHRY, SYGVKD. V lost 10 bases to trimming and J lost 8 bases, with 15 bases between them. The CDR3 has 12 amino acids. In its sample, this clonotype was seen a few times. No antigen is known for it. The genes are TRBV10-3 and TRBJ1-3; unclear D gene. The source of this sequence is a man between 18 and 35 years old who had mild COVID-19 (a few samples of this study predate the infection). Cell type and time point are not known. Source material: PBMCs or a T cell subset sorted from them (not recorded which). The CDR3 protein is CATGANSDTIYF. In nucleotides, the CDR3 is TGTGCCACCGGAGCAAATTCCGACACCATATATTTT.